Listed here are 2 T cell receptor beta chains from one sample, sequenced in a study of tumour-infiltrating T cells in Burkitt lymphoma. The method was immunoSEQ multiplex PCR; TCRdb's version includes in-frame clones alone and lacks a portion of them. Seen here are about 4,000 clones, roughly 80% observed once, and the top ten hold about 13%. The sample taken for sequencing was tumor tissue. The origin of the receptors is a human donor with diffuse large B-cell lymphoma. Some clones in this sample may be carry-over from other donors' samples.

The chain is built from TRBV30 and TRBJ2-7; TRBD1 agrees at 9 bases. The CDR3 contains 13 residues. The ends lost 5 bases at V and 4 bases at J; junction bases unmatched: 6. Germline V gene sequence: CDR1 GTSNPN, CDR2 SVGIG (reference sequence). DNA for the CDR3: TGTGCCTGGGGACAGGGGTTTTTATACGAGCAGTACTTC. Translating gives CAWGQGFLYEQYF.

V usage is TRBV19 and J usage is TRBJ1-1; D is undetermined. Germline CDR1 LNHDA, CDR2 SQIVND (reference sequence). The CDR3 extends over 13 amino acids. Trimming cost V 6 bases and J 3 bases, with 11 bases left between them. For the CDR3, the DNA is TGTGCCAGTAGCCCCGAGGTCGACACTGAAGCTTTCTTT. Its translation is CASSPEVDTEAFF.